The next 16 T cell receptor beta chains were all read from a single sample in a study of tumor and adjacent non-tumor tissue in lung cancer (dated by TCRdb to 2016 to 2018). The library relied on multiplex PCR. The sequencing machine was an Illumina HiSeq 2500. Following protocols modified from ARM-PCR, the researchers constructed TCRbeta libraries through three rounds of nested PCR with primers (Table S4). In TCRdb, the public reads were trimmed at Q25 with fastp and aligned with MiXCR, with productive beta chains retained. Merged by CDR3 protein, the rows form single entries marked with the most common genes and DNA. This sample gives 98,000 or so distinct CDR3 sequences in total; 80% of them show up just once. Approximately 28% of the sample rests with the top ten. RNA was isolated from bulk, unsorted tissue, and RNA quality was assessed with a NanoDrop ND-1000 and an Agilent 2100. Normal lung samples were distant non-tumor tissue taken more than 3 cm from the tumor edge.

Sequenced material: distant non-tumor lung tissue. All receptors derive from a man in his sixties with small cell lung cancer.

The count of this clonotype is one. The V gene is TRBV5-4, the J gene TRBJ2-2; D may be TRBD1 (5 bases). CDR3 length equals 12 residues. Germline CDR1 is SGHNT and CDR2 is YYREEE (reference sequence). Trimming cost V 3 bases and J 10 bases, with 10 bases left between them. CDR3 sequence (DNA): TGTGCCAGCAGCTCAGGGCGGCAGGAGCTGTTTTTT. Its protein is CASSSGRQELFF.

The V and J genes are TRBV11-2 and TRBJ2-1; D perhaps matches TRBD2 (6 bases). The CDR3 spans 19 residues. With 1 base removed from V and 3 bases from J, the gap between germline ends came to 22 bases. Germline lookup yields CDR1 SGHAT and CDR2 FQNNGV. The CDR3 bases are TGTGCCAGCAGCTTAGGAGTAGTGGGAGGCTACTACTACTACAATGAGCAGTTCTTC. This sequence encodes CASSLGVVGGYYYYNEQFF.

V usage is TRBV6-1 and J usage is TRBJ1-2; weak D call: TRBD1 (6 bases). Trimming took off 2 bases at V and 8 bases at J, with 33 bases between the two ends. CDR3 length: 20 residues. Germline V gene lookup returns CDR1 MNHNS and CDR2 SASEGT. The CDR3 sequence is CASSEIVGRLPTTRTVGYTF. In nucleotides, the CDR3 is TGTGCCAGCAGTGAAATCGTGGGGCGGCTACCGACGACGCGGACAGTAGGCTACACCTTC.

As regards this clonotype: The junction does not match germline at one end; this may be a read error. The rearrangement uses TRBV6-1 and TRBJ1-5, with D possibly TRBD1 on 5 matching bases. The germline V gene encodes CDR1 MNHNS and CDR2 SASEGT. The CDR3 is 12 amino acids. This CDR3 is CASRVGDKPHHF. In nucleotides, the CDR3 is TGTGCCAGCAGGGTAGGGGATAAGCCCCACCATTTT.

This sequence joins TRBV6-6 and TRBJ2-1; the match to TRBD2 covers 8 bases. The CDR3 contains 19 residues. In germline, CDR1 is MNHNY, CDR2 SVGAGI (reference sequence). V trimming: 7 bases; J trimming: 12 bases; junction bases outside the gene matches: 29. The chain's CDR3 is CASTPGAGRGGRTYIVQFF. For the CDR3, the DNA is TGTGCCAGCACCCCCGGGGCAGGGCGGGGCGGGAGGACCTACATTGTGCAGTTCTTC.

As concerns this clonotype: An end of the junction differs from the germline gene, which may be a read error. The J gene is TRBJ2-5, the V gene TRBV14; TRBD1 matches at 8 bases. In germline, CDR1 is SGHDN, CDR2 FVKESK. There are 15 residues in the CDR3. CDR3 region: CASSRPGTGFRTQYF. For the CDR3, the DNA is TGTGCCAGCAGCCGTCCCGGGACAGGCTTCAGGACCCAATACTTC.

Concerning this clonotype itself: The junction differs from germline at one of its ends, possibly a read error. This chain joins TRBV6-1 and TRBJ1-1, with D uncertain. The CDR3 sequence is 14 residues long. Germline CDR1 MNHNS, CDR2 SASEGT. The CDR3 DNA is TGTGCCTGCAGTGAATGGCCCGGGGAGACTGAAGCTTTCTTT. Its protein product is CACSEWPGETEAFF.

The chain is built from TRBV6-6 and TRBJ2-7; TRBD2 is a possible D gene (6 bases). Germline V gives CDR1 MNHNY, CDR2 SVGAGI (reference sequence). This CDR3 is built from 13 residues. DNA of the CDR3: TGTGCCAGCAGTGGCAGGGACTCCTATGAGCAGTACGTC. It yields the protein CASSGRDSYEQYV.

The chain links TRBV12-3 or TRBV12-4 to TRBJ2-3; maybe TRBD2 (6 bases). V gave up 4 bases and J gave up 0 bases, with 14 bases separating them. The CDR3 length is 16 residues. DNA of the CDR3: TGTGCCAGCAGTTCCGACGGCGGGAAGAGCACAGATACGCAGTATTTT. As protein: CASSSDGGKSTDTQYF.

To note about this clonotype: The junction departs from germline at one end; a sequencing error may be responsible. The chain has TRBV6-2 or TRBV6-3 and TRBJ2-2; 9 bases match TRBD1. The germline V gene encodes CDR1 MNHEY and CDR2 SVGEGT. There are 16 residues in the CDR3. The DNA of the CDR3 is TGTGTCAGCACTACAGGCGGGACAGGGCGAACCGGGGAGCTGTTTTTT. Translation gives CVSTTGGTGRTGELFF.

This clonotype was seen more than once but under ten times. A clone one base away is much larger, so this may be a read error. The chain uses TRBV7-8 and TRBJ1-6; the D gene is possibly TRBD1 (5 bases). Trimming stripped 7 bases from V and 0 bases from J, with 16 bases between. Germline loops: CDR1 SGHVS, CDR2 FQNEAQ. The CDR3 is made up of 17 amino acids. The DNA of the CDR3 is TGTGCCAGCAACCCGGGACGGTGGAGCTCCTATAATTCACCCCTCCACTTT. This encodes CASNPGRWSSYNSPLHF. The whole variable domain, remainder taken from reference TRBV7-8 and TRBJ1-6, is GAGVSQSPRYKVAKRGQDVALRCDPISGHVSLFWYQQALGQGPEFLTYFQNEAQLDKSGLPSDRFFAERPEGSVSTLKIQRTQQEDSAVYLCASNPGRWSSYNSPLHFGNGTRLTVT.

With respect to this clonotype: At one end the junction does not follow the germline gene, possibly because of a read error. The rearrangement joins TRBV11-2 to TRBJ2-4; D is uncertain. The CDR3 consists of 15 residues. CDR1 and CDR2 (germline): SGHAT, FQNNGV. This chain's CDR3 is CDSSLSHPAKNIQYF. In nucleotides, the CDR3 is TGTGACAGCAGCTTGAGCCACCCCGCCAAAAACATTCAGTACTTC.

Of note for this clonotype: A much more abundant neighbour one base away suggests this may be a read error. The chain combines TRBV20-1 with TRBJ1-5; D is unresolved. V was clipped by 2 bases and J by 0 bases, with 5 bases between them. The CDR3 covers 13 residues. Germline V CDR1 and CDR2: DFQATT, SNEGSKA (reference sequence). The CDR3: CSARSGSNQPQHF. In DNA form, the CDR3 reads TGCAGTGCTAGATCTGGTAGCAATCAGCCCCAGCATTTT.

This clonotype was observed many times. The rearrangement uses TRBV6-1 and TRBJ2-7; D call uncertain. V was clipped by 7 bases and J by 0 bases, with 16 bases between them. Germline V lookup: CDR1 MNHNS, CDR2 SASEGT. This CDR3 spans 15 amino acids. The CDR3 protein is CASTMLPVSSYEQYV. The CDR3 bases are TGTGCCAGCACCATGCTCCCAGTCAGCTCCTACGAGCAGTACGTC.

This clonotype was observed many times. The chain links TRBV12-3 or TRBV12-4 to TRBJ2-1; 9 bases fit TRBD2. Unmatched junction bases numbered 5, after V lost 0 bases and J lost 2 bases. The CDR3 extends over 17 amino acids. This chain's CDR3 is CASSLAPLAGPYNEQFF. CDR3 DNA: TGTGCCAGCAGTTTAGCTCCCCTAGCGGGACCCTACAATGAGCAGTTCTTC.

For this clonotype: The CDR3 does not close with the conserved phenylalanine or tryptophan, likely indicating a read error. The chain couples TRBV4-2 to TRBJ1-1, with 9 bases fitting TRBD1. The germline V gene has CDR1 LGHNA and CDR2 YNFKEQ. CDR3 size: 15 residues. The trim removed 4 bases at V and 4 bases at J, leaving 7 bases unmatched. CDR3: CASSPVRDRVTEAFS. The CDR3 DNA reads TGTGCCAGCAGCCCAGTACGGGACAGGGTCACTGAAGCTTTCTCT.